This TCR beta chain was profiled in a study of tumor and adjacent non-tumor tissue in lung cancer. Regarding the study as a whole: Significantly higher TCR diversity was found in tumor than normal lung.

A modified ARM-PCR protocol with three rounds of nested PCR amplified TCRbeta. TCRdb recomputed calls from the multiplex PCR reads with MiXCR, one row per CDR3 protein. The table has 100,000 to 150,000 distinct CDR3 sequences, over 65% seen once. This clonotype came up many times. The antigen remains undetermined. RNA was extracted from bulk tissue without any cell sorting. Per germline, CDR1 LGHNA and CDR2 YNFKEQ. After removal of 2 bases from V and 3 bases from J, the junction contained 0 bases not matched to a gene. The CDR3 runs 15 residues. The genes are TRBV4-2 and TRBJ2-2, with 10 bases fitting TRBD2. The receptor was derived from a young man with non-small cell lung cancer. Specimen: lung tumor tissue. The CDR3 reads CASSQLAGDTGELFF. The CDR3 nucleotides read TGTGCCAGCAGCCAACTAGCGGGAGACACCGGGGAGCTGTTTTTT.